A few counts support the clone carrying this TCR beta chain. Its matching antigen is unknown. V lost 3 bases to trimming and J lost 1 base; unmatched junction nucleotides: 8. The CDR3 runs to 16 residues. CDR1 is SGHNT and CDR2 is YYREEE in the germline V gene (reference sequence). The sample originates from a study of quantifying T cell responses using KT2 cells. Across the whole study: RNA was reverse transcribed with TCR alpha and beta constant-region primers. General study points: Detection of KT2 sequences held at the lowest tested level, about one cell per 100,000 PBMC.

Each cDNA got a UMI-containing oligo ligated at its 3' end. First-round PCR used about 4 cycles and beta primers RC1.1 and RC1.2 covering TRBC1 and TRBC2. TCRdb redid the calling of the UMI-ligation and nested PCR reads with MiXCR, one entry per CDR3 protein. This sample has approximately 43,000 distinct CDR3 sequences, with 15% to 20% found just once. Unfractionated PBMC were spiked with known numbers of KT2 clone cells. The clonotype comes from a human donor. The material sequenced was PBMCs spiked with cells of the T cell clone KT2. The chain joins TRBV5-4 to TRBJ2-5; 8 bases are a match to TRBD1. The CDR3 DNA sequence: TGTGCCAGCAGCTCTCTTAAAGGACAGGGCCAAGAGACCCAGTACTTC. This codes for CASSSLKGQGQETQYF.